These T cell receptor beta chains were read from a single sample in a study of beta chain features in type 1 diabetes. The data were produced by immunoSEQ multiplex PCR, yet TCRdb's version contains in-frame clones alone and is incomplete. This sample carries 150,000 to 180,000 clones, approximately 10% of them seen once, and the ten largest clones take 0.4% to 0.55%. Source material: central memory CD4+ T cells from blood. The receptor source for this set is a man under 40 with type 1 diabetes. Each CDR3 is given with its conserved first and last residue. Each record gives: D gene, J gene, V gene, clone size, CDR3 DNA, CDR3 protein. A D gene is named only where the DNA matches it firmly. Clone sizes are given selectively: once, few, many, or a class where the clone is expanded.

- TRBJ2-2 TRBV7-2 few TGTGCCAGCAGCTTAGGGTACGGGGGGAACACCGGGGAGCTGTTTTTT CASSLGYGGNTGELFF
TRBD1 TRBJ2-5 TRBV5-4 - TGTGCCAGCAGCTCGGGGACAGGGCGGCAAGAGACCCAGTACTTC CASSSGTGRQETQYF
TRBD2 TRBJ2-7 TRBV7-2 many TGTGCCAGCAGCGCTTCGGGACTACACCTTCTTTACGAGCAGTACTTC CASSASGLHLLYEQYF
TRBD1 TRBJ1-1 TRBV30 - TGTGCCTGGAATCCGGGGACAGGGGTTATAGCTTTCTTT CAWNPGTGVIAFF
- TRBJ2-7 TRBV5-4 - TGTGCCAGCAGCTTGGCACACGGAGCCTACGAGCAGTACTTC CASSLAHGAYEQYF
TRBD1 TRBJ2-1 TRBV27 few TGTGCCAGCAGTCCCGACAGGGAGCGTTACAATGAGCAGTTCTTC CASSPDRERYNEQFF
- TRBJ2-3 TRBV30 - TGTGCCTGGAGTGTGGGCGGGGAAGAGGATACGCAGTATTTT CAWSVGGEEDTQYF
TRBD2 TRBJ2-5 TRBV7-6 - TGTGCCAGCAGCTTTCCACTAGCGGGAGGTCAAGAGACCCAGTACTTC CASSFPLAGGQETQYF
TRBD2 TRBJ2-3 TRBV28 few TGTGCCAGCAGTCCTTGGACTAGCGGATACACAGATACGCAGTATTTT CASSPWTSGYTDTQYF
- TRBJ2-6 TRBV5-4 few TGTGCCAGCAGCCCTGATACTAGTGGGGCCAACGTCCTGACTTTC CASSPDTSGANVLTF
- TRBJ2-4 TRBV6-6 - TGTGCCAGCAGTTACAGGGGAGGTTGGGGCAAAAACATTCAGTACTTC CASSYRGGWGKNIQYF
TRBD2 TRBJ2-7 TRBV5-1 few TGCGCCAGCAGCCTATCGACTAGCACCTACGAGCAGTACTTC CASSLSTSTYEQYF
- TRBJ1-1 TRBV18 - TGTGCCAGCGCACACGGCGGGCTAGAAGCTTTCTTT CASAHGGLEAFF
- TRBJ2-2 TRBV2 few TGTGCCAGCAGATCATCCCCAAACACCGGGGAGCTGTTTTTT CASRSSPNTGELFF
- TRBJ2-7 TRBV6-5 few TGTGCCAGCAGGGACGCGACTAGTTCCGAGCAGTACTTC CASRDATSSEQYF
- TRBJ2-4 TRBV15 - TGTGCCACCTCCTCCAACTTAGCCAAAAACATTCAGTACTTC CATSSNLAKNIQYF
- TRBJ2-1 TRBV6-5 few TGTGCCAGCAAGCGGGACAATGAGCAGTTCTTC CASKRDNEQFF
TRBD2 TRBJ2-7 TRBV27 few TGTGCCAGCAGTTTGGGCCTAGCGGGAGGCCAATACGAGCAGTACTTC CASSLGLAGGQYEQYF
- TRBJ1-3 TRBV28 - TGTGCCAGCCTGGGGAGCTCTGGAAACACCATATATTTT CASLGSSGNTIYF
- TRBJ2-7 TRBV21-1 few TGTGCCAGCAAGTTTGGGACTAGCGGGACTGTTTTCAACTACGAGCAGTACTTC CASKFGTSGTVFNYEQYF
- TRBJ1-1 TRBV7-9 few TGTGCCAGCAGCCCCAGGGATCTGAACACTGAAGCTTTCTTT CASSPRDLNTEAFF
- TRBJ2-5 TRBV15 few TGTGCCACCAGCATCGGGGGGACACGCGAGACCCAGTACTTC CATSIGGTRETQYF
- TRBJ1-5 TRBV19 few TGTGCCAGTAGTTTCATGAGGAGCAATCAGCCCCAGCATTTT CASSFMRSNQPQHF
TRBD2 TRBJ2-1 TRBV19 few TGTGCCAGTAGACTAGCGGGAGGAGATGAGCAGTTCTTC CASRLAGGDEQFF
- TRBJ1-5 TRBV5-6 - TGTGCCAGCAGTCGGGGGAATAGCAATCAGCCCCAGCATTTT CASSRGNSNQPQHF
TRBD1 TRBJ1-2 TRBV30 - TGTGCCTGGAGTCAAATCCGACAGGGCACCTTC CAWSQIRQGTF
- TRBJ2-3 TRBV5-1 few TGCGCCAGCAGCTCAGGACAGAGTTATTCTTCGACAGATACGCAGTATTTT CASSSGQSYSSTDTQYF
- TRBJ2-7 TRBV5-1 many TGCGCCAGCAGCGGAGAGCGTGCCGCCTACGAGCAGTACTTC CASSGERAAYEQYF
- TRBJ2-1 TRBV7-2 - TGTGCCAGCAGCTTAGTGGGAGTAGGTTTGGATGAGCAGTTCTTC CASSLVGVGLDEQFF
TRBD1 TRBJ2-5 TRBV5-1 few TGCGCCAGCAGCGGACAGGCCTACCAAGAGACCCAGTACTTC CASSGQAYQETQYF
TRBD1 TRBJ2-5 TRBV30 few TGTGCCTGGAGCTCCGGACAGGGTGGGCAAGAGACCCAGTACTTC CAWSSGQGGQETQYF
- TRBJ1-2 TRBV5-6 few TGTGCCAGCAGGCTACAAGGGGTCTCGGGCGGCTACACCTTC CASRLQGVSGGYTF
- TRBJ1-1 TRBV9 few TGTGCCAGCAGCGTAGCAGGACAGAACACTGAAGCTTTCTTT CASSVAGQNTEAFF
TRBD2 TRBJ2-1 TRBV5-1 - TGCGCCAGCAGGAATCCCGGGACTAGCGTCGGTGAGCAGTTCTTC CASRNPGTSVGEQFF
TRBD1 TRBJ2-6 TRBV30 few TGTGCCTGGAAGGACAGGGGAAGGATAGGGGCCAACGTCCTGACTTTC CAWKDRGRIGANVLTF
- TRBJ2-7 TRBV30 - TGTGCCTGGAGTGGAGGCGAGCAGTACTTC CAWSGGEQYF
TRBD1 TRBJ1-5 TRBV6-7 - TGTGCCAGCAGCCGAAGCGGACAGGGGAGTAAGGATCAGCCCCAGCATTTT CASSRSGQGSKDQPQHF
- TRBJ2-2 TRBV4-2 few TGTGCCAGCAGCCAAGTCTCTTCAGGGTCCGGGGAGCTGTTTTTT CASSQVSSGSGELFF
- TRBJ2-5 TRBV27 - TGTGCCAGCAGTCAGACACGGCAAGAGACCCAGTACTTC CASSQTRQETQYF
- TRBJ2-3 TRBV11-3 - TGTGCCAGCAGCCCCGGTCCCTTGCAGTATTTT CASSPGPLQYF
- TRBJ1-1 TRBV14 - TGTGCCAGCAGCCAAGTTCAAGGGGATGAAGCTTTCTTT CASSQVQGDEAFF
- TRBJ2-2 TRBV10-3 - TGTGCCATCAGTGATCGGGAGACACACACCGGGGAGCTGTTTTTT CAISDRETHTGELFF
- TRBJ1-1 TRBV30 - TGTGCCTGGAGTCCCCGCCAGGGGGAAGCTTTCTTT CAWSPRQGEAFF
- TRBJ2-5 TRBV7-3 few TGTGCCAGCAGCTACCAACTCCAAGAGACCCAGTACTTC CASSYQLQETQYF
- TRBJ1-5 TRBV15 - TGTGCCACCAGCGTGCGAGGGGGAAGCAATCAGCCCCAGCATTTT CATSVRGGSNQPQHF
TRBD1 TRBJ1-1 TRBV15 few TGTGCCACCGTCCCGGGACAGGGGTGGGACACTGAAGCTTTCTTT CATVPGQGWDTEAFF
TRBD2 TRBJ2-7 TRBV6-1 few TGTGCCAGCAGTGTCGGCGGGACTAGTCGCGAGCAGTACTTC CASSVGGTSREQYF
TRBD2 TRBJ2-5 TRBV7-2 few TGTGCCAGCAGCTCCAGACTAGCGGCACAAGAGACCCAGTACTTC CASSSRLAAQETQYF
TRBD2 TRBJ2-7 TRBV7-9 - TGTGCCAGCAGCTTAGGAGCGGGATCCACCTACGAGCAGTACTTC CASSLGAGSTYEQYF
TRBD1 TRBJ2-5 TRBV5-6 - TGTGCCAGCAGCACCGGGACAGGAGAGACCCAGTACTTC CASSTGTGETQYF
- TRBJ2-1 TRBV28 - TGTGCCAGCACCCTCGGAGGGAGCATCTATGAGCAGTTCTTC CASTLGGSIYEQFF
TRBD2 TRBJ2-7 TRBV7-9 - TGTGCCAGCAGCTTCGGTAGCGGGCGCGAGCAGTACTTC CASSFGSGREQYF
- TRBJ2-1 TRBV7-2 few TGTGCCAGCAGCCTGCCGAGCGCCGATGAGCAGTTCTTC CASSLPSADEQFF
- TRBJ2-7 TRBV27 - TGTGCCAGCAGTTATCGCGAGGGATTCACCTACGAGCAGTACTTC CASSYREGFTYEQYF
- TRBJ1-1 TRBV11-2 - TGTGCCAGCAGCCGCTCAAGGGGAAACACTGAAGCTTTCTTT CASSRSRGNTEAFF